The 19 T cell receptor beta chains presented below share a single source sample, sequenced in a study of shared clonotypes between healthy human individuals. Some clones are missing from TCRdb's copy, which holds only in-frame ones; the method was immunoSEQ multiplex PCR. Found here are about 500,000 clones, roughly 80% of them singletons; the top ten hold 12%. The sample consisted of PBMCs. These TCRs come from a woman in her 40s in good health. Some clones in this sample may be carry-over from other donors' samples.

A few counts support this clone. The J gene is TRBJ2-4, the V gene TRBV23-1, with no clear D. TRBV23-1 belongs to the ORF category, with a function that is uncertain. CDR3 length equals 15 residues. Trimming cost V 2 bases and J 6 bases, with 14 bases left between them. The CDR3 DNA reads as TGCGCCAGCAGTCAACCTAAAACGGGCCTAAACATTCAGTACTTC. It encodes CASSQPKTGLNIQYF.

This clone was seen once. The V and J genes are TRBV7-9 and TRBJ2-5, with D hard to call. CDR1 and CDR2 from the germline V gene are SEHNR and FQNEAQ (reference sequence). V lost 5 bases and J 5 bases, leaving 24 bases between the germline ends. The CDR3 extends over 17 amino acids. CDR3: CASSLSPQVGQEETQYF. CDR3 sequence (DNA): TGTGCCAGCAGCCTCAGCCCCCAGGTGGGTCAGGAGGAGACCCAGTACTTC.

A note on this clone: A far larger clone is a single base away, which makes a read error likely. The sample contains more than one DNA sequence encoding this CDR3. The gene calls are TRBV2 and TRBJ1-1; maybe TRBD1 (6 bases). There are 14 residues in the CDR3. With 5 bases removed from V and 5 bases from J, the gap between germline ends came to 15 bases. CDR1 is SNHLY, CDR2 FYNNEI, per germline. The CDR3 coding sequence is TGTGCCAGCAGTTTCGGGACACAGAATACTGAAGCTTTCTTT. This codes for CASSFGTQNTEAFF.

V gene TRBV7-2 combines with J gene TRBJ2-2; no reliable D call. Between the trimmed V and J ends, which lost 5 bases and 2 bases, there was a span of 12 bases. The CDR3 contains 15 residues. The germline V gene encodes CDR1 SGHTA and CDR2 FQGNSA. The CDR3 bases are TGTGCCAGCAGCCGATGGAGCAGTAACACCGGGGAGCTGTTTTTT. This encodes CASSRWSSNTGELFF.

This CDR3 is CASRVASSYEQYF. The CDR3 bases are TGTGCCAGCAGAGTAGCGTCCTCCTACGAGCAGTACTTC. The chain recombines TRBV28 with TRBJ2-7, with D possibly matching TRBD2 (5 bases). V was clipped by 6 bases and J by 0 bases, with 9 bases between them. Germline V gives CDR1 MDHEN, CDR2 SYDVKM. The length of the CDR3 is 13 residues.

The sample holds one count of this clone. The germline gene is not matched at one end of the junction; a read error may be the cause. The CDR3 is CAGSLGRFPYEQYF. In DNA form, the CDR3 reads TGTGCCGGCAGTTTAGGGCGATTCCCCTACGAGCAGTACTTC. This sequence joins TRBV6-1 and TRBJ2-7; D is undetermined. Germline V lookup: CDR1 MNHNS, CDR2 SASEGT. CDR3 length: 14 amino acids.

The chain uses TRBV19 and TRBJ2-4; 9 bases line up with TRBD1. Germline lookup yields CDR1 LNHDA and CDR2 SQIVND (reference sequence). V dropped 5 bases and J dropped 4; count of bases not matched to a gene: 12. There are 17 residues in the CDR3. The DNA for the CDR3 is TGTGCCAGTAGTCCTGGACAGGGGAAGACAGAGAAAAACATTCAGTACTTC. It is translated as CASSPGQGKTEKNIQYF.

This clone was observed a few times. The same CDR3 can be traced to other DNA sequences in this sample. The CDR3 nucleotides are TGTGCCAGCAGTTTACCGGGGGGCTATCAGCCCCAGCATTTT. Amino acid sequence: CASSLPGGYQPQHF. The chain has TRBV28 and TRBJ1-5; D might be TRBD1 (6 bases). Germline V gene data show CDR1 as MDHEN and CDR2 as SYDVKM. The CDR3 has 14 residues. The V gene lost 2 bases and the J gene lost 5 bases, with 10 bases spanning the gap.

The chain is built from TRBV27 and TRBJ2-5; 7 bases are a match to TRBD1. The J call may not be correct, given that the DNA end is closer to TRBJ2-7. This CDR3 is 16 amino acids long. The germline V gene has CDR1 MNHEY and CDR2 SMNVEV (reference sequence). CDR3 residues: CASRPWGTGTVYEQYF. The CDR3 DNA reads TGTGCCAGCAGACCCTGGGGCACCGGGACAGTCTACGAGCAGTACTTC.

J is TRBJ2-7 and V is TRBV6-6; D is unclear. The germline V and J ends were trimmed by 6 bases and 0 bases, with 12 bases remaining between them. Per germline, CDR1 MNHNY and CDR2 SVGAGI (reference sequence). The CDR3 length is 14 residues. The CDR3 here is CASSRTTYSYEQYF. For the CDR3, the DNA is TGTGCCAGCAGCCGGACCACCTACTCCTACGAGCAGTACTTC.

This chain joins TRBV5-5 and TRBJ2-7, with D perhaps given as TRBD1 or TRBD2 (5 bases each). This CDR3 is 16 amino acids long. Trimming removed 0 bases from V and 0 bases from J, with 13 bases in between. The germline V gene encodes CDR1 SGHKS and CDR2 YYEKEE (reference sequence). The CDR3 nucleotides read TGTGCCAGCAGCTTGGCCGGGGCGGCGTACTCCTACGAGCAGTACTTC. Protein product: CASSLAGAAYSYEQYF.

With regard to this clone: Given a far larger clone just one base away, this is likely a sequencing read error. The sample carries other DNA sequences with the same CDR3. The V gene is TRBV4-2, the J gene TRBJ2-7, with TRBD2 as a possible D gene (6 bases). There are 14 residues in the CDR3. Germline values: CDR1 LGHNA, CDR2 YNFKEQ. This CDR3 is CASSGLGGSYEQYF. The CDR3 nucleotides read TGTGCTAGCAGCGGTCTCGGGGGCTCCTACGAGCAGTACTTC.

About this clone: A read error is the likely source, as a far larger clone sits one nucleotide away. The chain recombines TRBV6-1 with TRBJ2-7, with D possibly being TRBD2 (6 bases). CDR1 MNHNS and CDR2 SASEGT come from the germline V gene. This CDR3 region has 13 residues. The CDR3 reads CAGSDAGLDGGSF. CDR3 nucleotide sequence: TGTGCCGGCAGTGATGCCGGGCTGGATGGGGGGTCATTC.

The V call is TRBV7-9, the J call TRBJ2-3; TRBD1 aligns across 9 bases. J was trimmed by 4 bases and V by 5 bases; bases with no gene match: 7. CDR1 and CDR2 from the germline V gene are SEHNR and FQNEAQ (reference sequence). This CDR3 has 15 residues. The CDR3 sequence is CASSRRTGEADTQYF. CDR3 nucleotides: TGTGCCAGCAGCCGGAGGACAGGGGAAGCAGATACGCAGTATTTT.

This chain uses TRBV11-3 with TRBJ2-1; D not certain. V was clipped by 0 bases and J by 8 bases, with 11 bases between them. The CDR3 consists of 14 residues. Germline CDR1 SGHNT, CDR2 YENEEA. CDR3 residues: CASSLDRTLDEQFF. In DNA form, the CDR3 reads TGTGCCAGCAGCTTAGATCGAACGTTAGATGAGCAGTTCTTC.

About this clone: Germline is not matched at one junction end, which may reflect a read error. V and J are TRBV14 and TRBJ2-5; TRBD1 aligns across 11 bases. Germline lookup yields CDR1 SGHDN and CDR2 FVKESK. The CDR3 is 15 residues long. CDR3 nucleotide sequence: TGTGCCAGCAGCCTTTGGACAGGGGGCTTGGGGACCCAGCACTTC. Its protein is CASSLWTGGLGTQHF.

J is TRBJ2-3 and V is TRBV10-3; 7 bases agree with TRBD1. The CDR3 totals 14 residues. V lost 6 bases to trimming and J lost 0 bases; unmatched junction nucleotides: 3. The germline gives CDR1 ENHRY, CDR2 SYGVKD. The CDR3 sequence: CAISLGQSTDTQYF. CDR3 DNA sequence: TGTGCCATCAGCCTGGGACAGAGCACAGATACGCAGTATTTT.

This rearrangement joins TRBV7-2 to TRBJ2-3; D is undetermined. V lost 5 bases, J lost 5 bases, and 23 bases lay in between. The CDR3 contains 17 residues. Germline loops: CDR1 SGHTA, CDR2 FQGNSA. CDR3 in DNA: TGTGCCAGCAGCCAACGGGCCAAAGATATGTCCGGAGATACGCAGTATTTT. Amino acid sequence: CASSQRAKDMSGDTQYF.

The chain couples TRBV4-1 to TRBJ1-4; possibly TRBD1 for D (6 bases). Germline CDR1 MGHRA, CDR2 YSYEKL. The length of the CDR3 is 17 residues. Trimming took off 1 base at V and 7 bases at J, with 19 bases between the two ends. The CDR3 loop is CASSQVPRGWFREKLFF. The CDR3 DNA reads TGCGCCAGCAGCCAAGTCCCGAGGGGGTGGTTTCGTGAAAAACTGTTTTTT.